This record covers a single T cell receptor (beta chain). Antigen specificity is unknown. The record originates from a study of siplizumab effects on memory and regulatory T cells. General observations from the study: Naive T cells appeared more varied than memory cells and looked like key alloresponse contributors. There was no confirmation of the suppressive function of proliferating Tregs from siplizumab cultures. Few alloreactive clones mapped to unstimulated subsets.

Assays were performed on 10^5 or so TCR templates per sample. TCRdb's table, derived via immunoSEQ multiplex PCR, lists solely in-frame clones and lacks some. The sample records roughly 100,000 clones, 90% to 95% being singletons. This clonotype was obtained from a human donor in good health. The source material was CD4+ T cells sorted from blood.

CDR3 region: CASAGAEGNGYTF. The CDR3 bases are TGTGCCAGCGCCGGGGCCGAGGGGAATGGCTACACCTTC. V and J are TRBV2 and TRBJ1-2, with D perhaps TRBD1 (5 bases). Germline V gene sequence: CDR1 SNHLY, CDR2 FYNNEI. This CDR3 comprises 13 residues. V was cut by 8 bases and J by 6 bases, with 16 bases left in between.